This T cell receptor beta chain comes out of a study of blood T cell repertoires in COVID-19. Study-wide context: The origin of the acute and convalescent COVID-19 samples was the United States, Italy and Spain.

This CDR3 region has 15 residues. CDR1 is SGHNT, CDR2 YENEEA, per germline. V was clipped by 5 bases and J by 6 bases; unmatched bases: 7. Study processing details: From reference gene primer amplification, estimates of nucleated cell counts were derived. Here immunoSEQ multiplex PCR was the method, and the copy in TCRdb shows in-frame clones only, minus some. The V and J calls and clone size were taken over from that table, and D and trimming were inferred from the DNA. The sample holds approximately 210,000 clones, approximately 77% seen once. The rearrangement links TRBV11-3 to TRBJ1-6; the match to TRBD1 covers 7 bases. Sequenced sample: peripheral blood. The sequence was collected from a woman aged 80 or older with acute or convalescent COVID-19. The CDR3 sequence is CASSRKTGPNSPLHF. The CDR3, as DNA: TGTGCCAGCAGCCGAAAGACAGGGCCTAATTCACCCCTCCACTTT.